The 30 T cell receptor beta chains below all came from one sample that was sequenced in a study of shared clonotypes between healthy human individuals (dated by TCRdb to 2018 to 2020). The library was built by means of the immunoSEQ multiplex PCR assay. The table comes from immuneACCESS by way of TCRdb, which keeps in-frame sequences with V and J called. Part of the clones is missing from these tables; in studies checked, under half for an unresolved V gene and the rest for unknown reasons. The sample contains 450,000 to 600,000 clones, around 74% of them found a single time. Roughly 13% of the sample goes to the ten largest clones. The specimen was PBMCs. Receptors were obtained from a woman aged 40 to 50 in good health. Some clones in this sample may be carry-over from other donors' samples.

V and J are TRBV30 and TRBJ1-4, with 9 bases matching TRBD1. This CDR3 contains 14 residues. V was clipped by 5 bases and J by 3 bases; unmatched bases: 4. Looked up from germline, CDR1 is GTSNPN and CDR2 is SVGIG (reference sequence). CDR3 loop: CAWGTGIANEKLFF. The CDR3 nucleotides read TGTGCCTGGGGGACAGGGATCGCTAATGAAAAACTGTTTTTT. Looking up the rest from reference TRBV30 and TRBJ1-4 gives the full variable domain: SQTIHQWPATLVQPVGSPLSLECTVEGTSNPNLYWYRQAAGRGLQLLFYSVGIGQISSEVPQNLSASRPQDRQFILSSKKLLLSDSGFYLCAWGTGIANEKLFFGSGTQLSVL.

This CDR3 is CASRGDRASWYSNQPQHF. The CDR3 nucleotides read TGTGCCAGCAGGGGGGACAGGGCGTCTTGGTATAGCAATCAGCCCCAGCATTTT. The V call is TRBV28, the J call TRBJ1-5, with TRBD1 identical over 9 bases. V lost 6 bases, J lost 0 bases, and 12 bases stayed unmatched. Germline CDR1 is MDHEN and CDR2 is SYDVKM. The CDR3 sequence is 18 residues long.

The chain combines TRBV6-1 with TRBJ2-5, with D hard to call. TRBJ2-7 matches the DNA end more closely, so the J call is doubtful. Germline V CDR1 and CDR2: MNHNS, SASEGT. This CDR3 is 13 amino acids long. The CDR3 reads CASRSLGDYEQYF. The CDR3 DNA reads TGTGCCAGCAGAAGCCTTGGAGACTACGAGCAGTACTTC.

This chain links TRBV7-7 with TRBJ2-6, with no clear D. Per germline, CDR1 SSHAT and CDR2 FNYEAQ (reference sequence). CDR3 length: 18 residues. Trimming removed 5 bases at V and 5 bases at J, with 22 bases between. CDR3 residues: CASSMPCVPQSRANVLTF. The DNA of the CDR3 is TGTGCCAGCAGCATGCCATGTGTGCCACAAAGTCGGGCCAACGTCCTGACTTTC. Based on the CDR3 plus reference TRBV7-7 and TRBJ2-6, the full variable domain is GAGVSQSPRYKVTKRGQDVTLRCDPISSHATLYWYQQALGQGPEFLTYFNYEAQPDKSGLPSDRFSAERPEGSISTLTIQRTEQRDSAMYRCASSMPCVPQSRANVLTFGAGSRLTVL.

This clone was seen ten or more times. J is TRBJ2-7 and V is TRBV28; D might be TRBD2 (6 bases). Trimming shortened V by 6 bases and J by 2 bases, and 17 bases separated the two germline ends. Per germline, CDR1 MDHEN and CDR2 SYDVKM. The CDR3 is 15 amino acids. The CDR3 spells CASRSRGGKTYEQYF. CDR3 in DNA: TGTGCCAGCAGATCCCGAGGAGGGAAAACCTACGAGCAGTACTTC.

The rearrangement uses TRBV7-3 and TRBJ2-2; 7 nucleotides agree with TRBD1. The CDR3 covers 16 residues. Germline CDR1 SGHTA, CDR2 FQGTGA. V shed 6 bases, J shed 4 bases, and the junction held 11 bases outside the gene matches. The CDR3 spells CASSSTSGTATGELFF. In DNA form, the CDR3 reads TGTGCCAGCAGTTCTACCTCCGGGACAGCCACCGGGGAGCTGTTTTTT.

The chain has TRBV9 and TRBJ2-1; 8 positions match TRBD2. The CDR3 length is 15 residues. J was trimmed by 3 bases and V by 4 bases; bases with no gene match: 6. Germline V gives CDR1 SGDLS, CDR2 YYNGEE. The CDR3 DNA sequence: TGTGCCAGCAGCATTATAGCGGGAAGCTACAATGAGCAGTTCTTC. Its protein product is CASSIIAGSYNEQFF.

The chain carries TRBV5-6 and TRBJ1-2; 8 nucleotides align to TRBD1. Germline V CDR1 and CDR2: SGHDT, YYEEEE. V shed 9 bases and J 7 bases; nucleotides not matched to a gene: 5. The CDR3 has 11 residues. The CDR3 sequence is CAIQGAVGYTF. The CDR3 bases are TGTGCCATCCAGGGGGCGGTTGGCTACACCTTC.

The CDR3 DNA reads TGCGCCAGCAGTGAAGGAGGGCAAGATACGCAGTATTTT. Translating gives CASSEGGQDTQYF. The chain is built from TRBV10-1 and TRBJ2-3; tentative D call: TRBD2 (6 bases). V was trimmed by 3 bases and J by 5 bases, leaving 9 bases between them. From germline, CDR1 is WNHNN and CDR2 SYGVQD (reference sequence). The CDR3 extends over 13 amino acids.

This chain joins TRBV11-2 and TRBJ2-5; D remains unclear. The CDR3 length is 13 residues. Trimming took off 5 bases at V and 4 bases at J, with 11 bases between the two ends. Germline CDR1 is SGHAT and CDR2 is FQNNGV. The CDR3 spells CASSQEPVETQYF. CDR3 coding DNA: TGTGCCAGCAGCCAAGAGCCAGTAGAGACCCAGTACTTC.

This clone has only a few counts. This chain connects TRBV5-1 to TRBJ2-3; D unresolved. V was pared by 0 bases and J by 0 bases, with 5 bases between. Germline CDR1 SGHRS, CDR2 YFSETQ. This CDR3 is built from 14 residues. CDR3 nucleotide sequence: TGCGCCAGCAGCTTGGATCAGAGCACAGATACGCAGTATTTT. Encoded protein: CASSLDQSTDTQYF.

The chain is built from TRBV7-2 and TRBJ1-2; TRBD1 might be the D (6 bases). The CDR3 has 16 residues. The ends were cut back, 1 base at V and 4 bases at J, with 16 bases in the middle. CDR1 is SGHTA and CDR2 is FQGNSA in the germline V gene. CDR3 residues: CASSLVYWGRGYGYTF. DNA of the CDR3: TGTGCCAGCAGCTTAGTGTATTGGGGGCGAGGCTATGGCTACACCTTC.

The chain links TRBV28 to TRBJ1-5; D unclear. Germline V lookup: CDR1 MDHEN, CDR2 SYDVKM. Trimming removed 4 bases from V and 3 bases from J, with 13 bases in between. This CDR3 region has 15 residues. CDR3 sequence: CASSYLTGNNQPQHF. DNA of the CDR3: TGTGCCAGCAGTTACCTGACCGGGAACAATCAGCCCCAGCATTTT.

This clone was picked up one time. CDR3 in amino acids: CASSRPTGQETQYF. CDR3 sequence (DNA): TGTGCCAGCAGCCGCCCGACAGGCCAAGAGACCCAGTACTTC. This chain joins TRBV7-2 and TRBJ2-5; the D gene is possibly TRBD1 (6 bases). CDR1 and CDR2 (germline): SGHTA, FQGNSA. CDR3 length: 14 amino acids. V was shortened by 5 bases and J by 1 base, with 11 bases between the two germline ends.

To note about this clone: Distinct nucleotide sequences in the sample also encode this CDR3. The chain employs TRBV18 and TRBJ2-3; D is uncertain. V was shortened by 3 bases and J by 3 bases, with 7 bases between the two germline ends. Per the germline V gene, CDR1 is KGHSH and CDR2 is LQKENI. There are 13 residues in the CDR3. CDR3 in DNA: TGTGCCAGCTCACCGGGTGGGACAGATACGCAGTATTTT. It encodes CASSPGGTDTQYF.

This chain uses TRBV28 with TRBJ2-3; D unresolved. The CDR3 runs to 13 residues. Germline CDR1 is MDHEN and CDR2 is SYDVKM. The ends were cut back, 2 bases at V and 4 bases at J, with 7 bases in the middle. CDR3 sequence: CASSLRSSDTQYF. The CDR3 coding sequence is TGTGCCAGCAGTTTACGGTCCTCAGATACGCAGTATTTT.

The chain carries TRBV11-2 and TRBJ2-3; D might be TRBD1 (5 bases). Germline assignment: CDR1 SGHAT and CDR2 FQNNGV. This CDR3 region has 15 residues. Deletions cut 4 bases from V and 3 bases from J, with 14 bases between. Written as DNA, the CDR3 is TGTGCCAGCAGCTCCGGCTCTCAGGGTACAGATACGCAGTATTTT. It is translated as CASSSGSQGTDTQYF.

V usage is TRBV28 and J usage is TRBJ2-2; 9 positions agree with TRBD2. Germline V gene lookup returns CDR1 MDHEN and CDR2 SYDVKM. J lost 8 bases, V lost 4 bases, and 8 bases had no gene match. The CDR3 has 15 amino acids. CDR3 in amino acids: CASSWLAGVRGELFF. In DNA, the CDR3 is TGTGCCAGCAGTTGGTTAGCGGGAGTACGGGGGGAGCTGTTTTTT.

The chain has TRBV10-3 and TRBJ2-1, with 10 bases lining up with TRBD2. Germline V gene lookup returns CDR1 ENHRY and CDR2 SYGVKD. The CDR3 covers 15 residues. V dropped 6 bases and J dropped 2; count of bases not matched to a gene: 4. CDR3 sequence: CAIRQREGAYNEQFF. The CDR3 region has the DNA TGTGCCATCAGGCAGCGGGAGGGCGCCTACAATGAGCAGTTCTTC.

This chain joins TRBV5-4 and TRBJ2-2; 10 positions match TRBD2. Germline CDR1 and CDR2: SGHNT and YYREEE (reference sequence). The CDR3 runs to 15 residues. The trim removed 4 bases at V and 4 bases at J, leaving 4 bases unmatched. CDR3 loop: CASSLSGRGTGELFF. In DNA form, the CDR3 reads TGTGCCAGCAGCCTAAGCGGGAGGGGCACCGGGGAGCTGTTTTTT.

V gene TRBV10-3 combines with J gene TRBJ2-1; 9 nucleotides line up with TRBD2. CDR1 and CDR2 (germline): ENHRY, SYGVKD. The CDR3 is 15 amino acids. V was clipped by 6 bases and J by 0 bases; unmatched bases: 3. CDR3 nucleotide sequence: TGTGCCATCAGAGATAGCGGGAGCTCCTACAATGAGCAGTTCTTC. It codes for CAIRDSGSSYNEQFF.

The gene calls are TRBV12-5 and TRBJ2-2; D is uncertain. Germline V gene lookup returns CDR1 LGHNT and CDR2 FRNRAP. V lost 5 bases and J lost 2, with 3 bases in between. This CDR3 has 12 residues. CDR3 region: CASGTNTGELFF. The CDR3 bases are TGTGCTAGTGGTACCAACACCGGGGAGCTGTTTTTT.

This clone has only a few counts. The chain combines TRBV29-1 with TRBJ1-1; maybe TRBD1 (5 bases). Germline V CDR1 and CDR2: SQVTM, ANQGSEA. The CDR3 runs to 13 residues. The V end was cut by 2 bases, the J end by 4 bases, with 11 bases between. The CDR3 is CSVERDGGTEAFF. As DNA, the CDR3 is TGCAGCGTTGAAAGGGATGGGGGCACTGAAGCTTTCTTT.

The J gene is TRBJ2-5, the V gene TRBV5-1; 7 positions match TRBD1. Germline loops: CDR1 SGHRS, CDR2 YFSETQ. CDR3 length: 15 residues. Trimming at V came to 0 bases and at J to 2 bases, leaving 4 bases not matched to a gene. CDR3 region: CASSLADRTQETQYF. The CDR3 bases are TGCGCCAGCAGCTTGGCGGACAGGACACAAGAGACCCAGTACTTC. Full variable domain (rest looked up from reference TRBV5-1 and TRBJ2-5): KAGVTQTPRYLIKTRGQQVTLSCSPISGHRSVSWYQQTPGQGLQFLFEYFSETQRNKGNFPGRFSGRQFSNSRSEMNVSTLELGDSALYLCASSLADRTQETQYFGPGTRLLVL.

This chain uses TRBV28 with TRBJ1-2, with 7 bases that match TRBD1. This CDR3 region has 14 residues. V lost 5 bases to trimming and J lost 4 bases; unmatched junction nucleotides: 7. CDR1 MDHEN and CDR2 SYDVKM come from the germline V gene. CDR3 in DNA: TGTGCCAGCAGTACGCAACAGGGGTTCTATGGCTACACCTTC. This encodes CASSTQQGFYGYTF.

V usage is TRBV30 and J usage is TRBJ2-3; TRBD2 matches 13 bases. The germline V gene encodes CDR1 GTSNPN and CDR2 SVGIG (reference sequence). With V trimmed by 1 base and J by 4 bases, 5 bases remained unmatched. The CDR3 runs to 16 residues. As DNA, the CDR3 is TGTGCCTGGAGTGCACTAGCGGGAGGGGGTGCAGATACGCAGTATTTT. Protein sequence: CAWSALAGGGADTQYF.

J is TRBJ2-7 and V is TRBV28; weak D call: TRBD1 (5 bases). Germline values: CDR1 MDHEN, CDR2 SYDVKM. The CDR3 has 15 residues. V was pared by 1 base and J by 5 bases, with 15 bases between. The CDR3 is CASSLSQAGMNEQYF. CDR3 sequence (DNA): TGTGCCAGCAGTTTATCCCAGGCAGGGATGAACGAGCAGTACTTC.

J is TRBJ1-2 and V is TRBV5-4; D possibly corresponds to TRBD1 (5 bases). This CDR3 has 15 residues. CDR1 and CDR2 (germline): SGHNT, YYREEE (reference sequence). Trimming removed 4 bases at V and 1 base at J, with 14 bases between. This chain's CDR3 is CASSEGREINYGYTF. For the CDR3, the DNA is TGTGCCAGCAGCGAGGGACGGGAGATTAACTATGGCTACACCTTC.

The chain links TRBV5-1 to TRBJ2-5, with a weak D call TRBD1 (6 bases). Trimming cost V 6 bases and J 5 bases, with 14 bases left between them. Germline CDR1 SGHRS, CDR2 YFSETQ. The CDR3 is made up of 13 amino acids. The CDR3 protein is CASIGGERETQYF. The CDR3 nucleotides are TGCGCCAGCATAGGGGGAGAGCGGGAGACCCAGTACTTC.

This rearrangement joins TRBV7-2 to TRBJ2-1, with 11 positions matching TRBD2. The CDR3 spans 18 residues. Germline CDR1 reads SGHTA; CDR2 reads FQGNSA. The V gene end was trimmed by 5 bases and the J gene end by 7 bases; junction bases not matched to a gene: 16. The DNA of the CDR3 is TGTGCCAGCAGCGTGGCTACCGGACTAGCGGGTGGGGGGAATGAGCAGTTCTTC. It translates to CASSVATGLAGGGNEQFF.